The 25 T cell receptor beta chains below come from one sample, sequenced in a study of early T cells in non-severe SARS-CoV-2 infection. TCRdb itself ran the 5' RACE reads through MiXCR, one entry per CDR3 protein. The sample lists tens of thousands of distinct CDR3 sequences, roughly a tenth occurring once. Sequencing was carried out using whole blood. Every receptor here comes from an adult who was a healthcare worker with PCR-confirmed SARS-CoV-2 infection or an uninfected control (not recorded which).

Comment on this clonotype: This sequence may be a read error, since a much larger clone differs from it by one base. The chain joins TRBV15 to TRBJ2-3, with no clear D. CDR1 LNHNV and CDR2 YYDKDF come from the germline V gene (reference sequence). The CDR3 has 13 residues. V lost 3 bases, J lost 2 bases, and 6 bases lay in between. CDR3 bases: TGTGCCACCAGCAGGGGCATCACAGATACGCAGTATTTT. As protein: CATSRGITDTQYF.

This clonotype showed up just a few times. V is TRBV24-1 and J is TRBJ2-3; TRBD1 agrees at 7 bases. The CDR3 has 13 residues. V trimming: 7 bases; J trimming: 3 bases; junction bases outside the gene matches: 3. Germline CDR1 and CDR2: KGHDR and SFDVKD. The CDR3 region is CATRGTVTDTQYF. The CDR3 nucleotides read TGTGCCACCAGAGGGACAGTAACAGATACGCAGTATTTT.

This clonotype was observed many times. This chain uses TRBV6-5 with TRBJ1-2; 9 nucleotides match TRBD1. This CDR3 comprises 16 residues. The V gene's germline CDR1 is MNHEY and CDR2 SVGAGI. Trimming removed 2 bases from V and 4 bases from J; junction bases left unmatched: 8. This CDR3 is CASSYETGGRIYGYTF. CDR3 nucleotide sequence: TGTGCCAGCAGTTACGAGACAGGGGGAAGGATCTATGGCTACACCTTC.

The chain has TRBV3-1 and TRBJ1-2; D is unclear. Germline V lookup: CDR1 LGHDT, CDR2 YNNKEL (reference sequence). The ends were cut back, 1 base at V and 8 bases at J, with 5 bases in the middle. The CDR3 runs to 11 residues. The CDR3 is CASSQGGGYTF. The DNA of the CDR3 is TGTGCCAGCAGCCAAGGCGGCGGCTACACCTTC. The full variable domain, completed using reference TRBV3-1 and TRBJ1-2, is DTAVSQTPKYLVTQMGNDKSIKCEQNLGHDTMYWYKQDSKKFLKIMFSYNNKELIINETVPNRFSPKSPDKAHLNLHINSLELGDSAVYFCASSQGGGYTFGSGTRLTVV.

This clonotype has ten or more counts. The J gene is TRBJ2-1, the V gene TRBV5-1, with 13 positions matching TRBD2. The V and J ends lost 0 bases and 10 bases, in that order; junction bases with no gene match: 4. Germline V CDR1 and CDR2: SGHRS, YFSETQ. CDR3 size: 15 residues. This CDR3 reads CASSLEGLAGREQFF. CDR3 nucleotides: TGCGCCAGCAGCTTGGAGGGACTAGCGGGACGAGAGCAGTTCTTC.

This clonotype was counted a few times. This sequence joins TRBV6-5 and TRBJ2-1, with 10 bases fitting TRBD2. Germline CDR1 and CDR2: MNHEY and SVGAGI. The V segment lost 0 bases and the J segment 9 bases; nucleotides outside the gene matches: 8. The CDR3 covers 16 residues. CDR3 DNA sequence: TGTGCCAGCAGTTACTCGGCTAGCGGGAGAAGTACTGAGCAGTTCTTC. Protein product: CASSYSASGRSTEQFF.

The chain couples TRBV5-6 to TRBJ2-4; no clear D gene. V lost 1 base and J 5 bases, leaving 7 bases between the germline ends. The germline CDR1 and CDR2 sequences are SGHDT and YYEEEE. The length of the CDR3 is 13 residues. CDR3 nucleotide sequence: TGTGCCAGCAGCTTGACCCCCGAAAACATTCAGTACTTC. Its translation is CASSLTPENIQYF. The full variable domain, completed using reference TRBV5-6 and TRBJ2-4, is DAGVTQSPTHLIKTRGQQVTLRCSPKSGHDTVSWYQQALGQGPQFIFQYYEEEERQRGNFPDRFSGHQFPNYSSELNVNALLLGDSALYLCASSLTPENIQYFGAGTRLSVL.

This clonotype was counted between two and nine times. The genes are TRBV24-1 and TRBJ2-2; D is uncertain. V dropped 4 bases and J dropped 7 bases, with 6 bases sitting between them. CDR1 KGHDR and CDR2 SFDVKD come from the germline V gene. The CDR3 is made up of 12 amino acids. CDR3 loop: CATSEVNGELFF. CDR3 DNA sequence: TGTGCCACCAGTGAGGTTAACGGGGAGCTGTTTTTT.

This clonotype was counted a few times. This chain connects TRBV7-3 to TRBJ2-7; D is possibly TRBD1 or TRBD2 (5 bases each). With 5 bases removed from V and 2 bases from J, the gap between germline ends came to 19 bases. The germline V gene has CDR1 SGHTA and CDR2 FQGTGA. This CDR3 spans 16 amino acids. The CDR3: CASSDLFPGATYEQYF. The DNA for the CDR3 is TGTGCCAGCAGCGATTTATTCCCCGGGGCGACCTACGAGCAGTACTTC.

At least ten counts were recorded for this clonotype. This sequence joins TRBV10-3 and TRBJ2-4; 9 nucleotides match TRBD1. The V gene end was trimmed by 6 bases and the J gene end by 3 bases; junction bases not matched to a gene: 6. This CDR3 spans 15 amino acids. The germline V gene encodes CDR1 ENHRY and CDR2 SYGVKD. CDR3: CAISVGQGVKNIQYF. The CDR3 DNA reads as TGTGCCATCAGCGTGGGACAGGGCGTCAAAAACATTCAGTACTTC.

The chain carries TRBV29-1 and TRBJ1-1; tentatively, D is TRBD1 (5 bases). Germline-derived CDR1 and CDR2 are SQVTM and ANQGSEA. The length of the CDR3 is 14 residues. V was pared by 0 bases and J by 1 base, with 9 bases between. The CDR3 spells CSVEEVQENTEAFF. For the CDR3, the DNA is TGCAGCGTTGAAGAGGTACAGGAGAACACTGAAGCTTTCTTT.

This clonotype was picked up a small number of times. The chain carries TRBV2 and TRBJ2-3; TRBD2 is a possible D gene (6 bases). Per the germline V gene, CDR1 is SNHLY and CDR2 is FYNNEI. V lost 6 bases and J lost 3, with 16 bases in between. This CDR3 has 15 amino acids. The CDR3 DNA reads TGTGCCAGCAGCAAAGCCGAGGGAGGAACAGATACGCAGTATTTT. Translated, it gives CASSKAEGGTDTQYF.

This clonotype was counted a few times. This chain links TRBV29-1 with TRBJ1-1, with D possibly matching TRBD1 (5 bases). Germline V gives CDR1 SQVTM, CDR2 ANQGSEA. The CDR3 consists of 12 residues. Trimming shortened V by 8 bases and J by 1 base, and 11 bases separated the two germline ends. CDR3 protein: CSSGWGNTEAFF. As DNA, the CDR3 is TGCAGCTCAGGGTGGGGGAACACTGAAGCTTTCTTT.

This clonotype has a handful of counts. The rearrangement links TRBV29-1 to TRBJ2-3, with D perhaps matching TRBD2 (5 bases). The CDR3 has 13 residues. Between the trimmed V and J ends, which lost 4 bases and 2 bases, there was a span of 10 bases. Germline V gives CDR1 SQVTM, CDR2 ANQGSEA. The CDR3 loop reads CSVVEGITDTQYF. The CDR3, as DNA: TGCAGCGTTGTTGAGGGCATCACAGATACGCAGTATTTT.

The DNA for the CDR3 is TGTGCCAGTAGGGGGCAGGGGGAGTACAATGAGCAGTTCTTC. This codes for CASRGQGEYNEQFF. This rearrangement joins TRBV19 to TRBJ2-1, with 7 bases that match TRBD1. Unmatched junction bases numbered 6, after V lost 6 bases and J lost 4 bases. Germline CDR1 LNHDA, CDR2 SQIVND (reference sequence). The CDR3 sequence is 14 residues long. The variable domain in full, completed from reference TRBV19 and TRBJ2-1, reads DGGITQSPKYLFRKEGQNVTLSCEQNLNHDAMYWYRQDPGQGLRLIYYSQIVNDFQKGDIAEGYSVSREKKESFPLTVTSAQKNPTAFYLCASRGQGEYNEQFFGPGTRLTVL.

The V call is TRBV24-1, the J call TRBJ2-2; the D is unclear. Germline V gene sequence: CDR1 KGHDR, CDR2 SFDVKD. CDR3 length: 12 amino acids. Trimming left V 4 bases short and J 8 bases short, with 7 bases between. CDR3 loop: CATSEATGELFF. Written as DNA, the CDR3 is TGTGCCACCAGTGAAGCAACTGGGGAGCTGTTTTTT.

The genes are TRBV20-1 and TRBJ2-7; 11 positions match TRBD1. This CDR3 is built from 14 residues. Germline V CDR1 and CDR2: DFQATT, SNEGSKA (reference sequence). J was trimmed by 4 bases and V by 7 bases; bases with no gene match: 9. The CDR3 region has the DNA TGCAGTGGCAGGGGGACAGGGGGGAGGTACGAGCAGTACTTC. Protein product: CSGRGTGGRYEQYF.

This clonotype was observed at least ten times. The V call is TRBV5-1, the J call TRBJ1-4; D unclear. The CDR3 spans 15 residues. Trimming left V 4 bases short and J 4 bases short, with 14 bases between. Germline V gene data show CDR1 as SGHRS and CDR2 as YFSETQ. CDR3 amino acids: CASSMDRAGNEKLFF. The CDR3 bases are TGCGCCAGCAGCATGGACCGGGCCGGTAATGAAAAACTGTTTTTT.

This clonotype was detected many times. The chain employs TRBV7-2 and TRBJ2-3; possibly TRBD1 or TRBD2 for D (5 bases each). The CDR3 has 15 residues. V lost 5 bases and J lost 4, with 16 bases in between. Germline CDR1 SGHTA, CDR2 FQGNSA. For the CDR3, the DNA is TGTGCCAGCAGCCAGACCCGGACGGGGCCAGATACGCAGTATTTT. This sequence encodes CASSQTRTGPDTQYF. Using reference TRBV7-2 and TRBJ2-3 for the parts outside the CDR3, the full variable domain is GAGVSQSPSNKVTEKGKDVELRCDPISGHTALYWYRQSLGQGLEFLIYFQGNSAPDKSGLPSDRFSAERTGGSVSTLTIQRTQQEDSAVYLCASSQTRTGPDTQYFGPGTRLTVL.

This clonotype appeared many times. The chain couples TRBV29-1 to TRBJ2-2, with 8 bases identical to TRBD2. Germline trimming cut 4 bases from V and 3 bases from J; bases unmatched to any gene: 4. CDR1 SQVTM and CDR2 ANQGSEA come from the germline V gene. This CDR3 contains 14 residues. In nucleotides, the CDR3 is TGCAGCGTTGCCACTAGCGGCGACACCGGGGAGCTGTTTTTT. Its translation: CSVATSGDTGELFF.

V and J are TRBV10-3 and TRBJ2-1; no firm D call. V lost 0 bases to trimming and J lost 2 bases, with 11 bases between them. CDR3 length: 16 residues. The germline V gene has CDR1 ENHRY and CDR2 SYGVKD. CDR3 loop: CAISESKGSTYNEQFF. CDR3 nucleotide sequence: TGTGCCATCAGTGAGTCCAAGGGATCTACCTACAATGAGCAGTTCTTC.

This clonotype has a handful of counts. This chain uses TRBV20-1 with TRBJ2-2, with 11 nucleotides matching TRBD2. V gave up 4 bases and J gave up 4 bases; unmatched junction bases: 5. Germline V lookup: CDR1 DFQATT, CDR2 SNEGSKA (reference sequence). The CDR3 length is 15 residues. In nucleotides, the CDR3 is TGCAGTGCTATGACTAGCGGGGCCGTCACCGGGGAGCTGTTTTTT. It translates to CSAMTSGAVTGELFF.

This clonotype was recorded many times. This chain connects TRBV5-1 to TRBJ2-5; no clear D gene. V was trimmed by 4 bases and J by 1 base, leaving 11 bases between them. The CDR3 runs 14 residues. Germline V CDR1 and CDR2: SGHRS, YFSETQ. The CDR3 region has the DNA TGCGCCAGCAGCGAACAGAAACCCCAAGAGACCCAGTACTTC. Translation: CASSEQKPQETQYF.

This clonotype came up many times. This sequence joins TRBV29-1 and TRBJ2-7; a possible D gene is TRBD2 (5 bases). V was shortened by 0 bases and J by 3 bases, with 12 bases between the two germline ends. Germline CDR1 reads SQVTM; CDR2 reads ANQGSEA. The CDR3 spans 14 residues. The CDR3 region has the DNA TGCAGCGTTGAAGACGAGGGCAGCCGCTACGAGCAGTACTTC. This gives the protein CSVEDEGSRYEQYF.

The chain couples TRBV27 to TRBJ2-3; a weak D match, TRBD2 (6 bases). CDR3 size: 13 residues. The V end lost 3 bases, the J end lost 8 bases, and 12 bases lay between the germline ends. The germline CDR1 and CDR2 sequences are MNHEY and SMNVEV (reference sequence). CDR3 protein: CASSLQGLPTQYF. Here the CDR3 DNA reads TGTGCCAGCAGTTTGCAAGGACTACCTACGCAGTATTTT.